The sequence of this T cell receptor (beta chain) was determined in a study of blood T cell repertoires in COVID-19. Seattle patient enrollment occurred during active infection, with longitudinal follow-up thereafter. The V gene end was trimmed by 3 bases and the J gene end by 2 bases; junction bases not matched to a gene: 7. Germline-derived CDR1 and CDR2 are DFQATT and SNEGSKA (reference sequence). This CDR3 region has 15 residues. TCRdb's table, derived via immunoSEQ multiplex PCR, lists solely in-frame clones and lacks some. The table shows a few hundred thousand clones, with approximately 89% occurring only once.

Sequenced input: peripheral blood. The source of this sequence is a woman in her twenties or thirties with COVID-19, enrolled during active disease. This chain uses TRBV20-1 with TRBJ2-3; 8 bases agree with TRBD2. Written as DNA, the CDR3 is TGCAGTGCTAGTGGCGCGGGGGGATACACAGATACGCAGTATTTT. This sequence encodes CSASGAGGYTDTQYF.